Included here is one T cell receptor (beta chain) sequence, with context. This clone was detected many times. No cognate antigen has been identified for it. No qualities accompany the bases; no much larger clone lies one base away. The donors were healthy, HIV-negative adults with no recently reported acute infections or vaccinations. All donors were Caucasian adults living in Nashville, Tennessee, USA. For unsorted samples, 85 million to 100 million PBMCs were counted, and genomic DNA was extracted using the QIAamp DNA Blood Mini kit. Blood was collected by leukapheresis, and PBMCs were isolated by Ficoll-Histopaque density gradient centrifugation and then cryopreserved in liquid nitrogen vapor phase. The record originates from a study of shared clonotypes between healthy human individuals (dated by TCRdb to the early 2020s). About the full investigation: A couple of women and a few men aged 18 to 49 years were included in the cohort. Each donor's leukapheresis produced roughly between about 0.8 and 10 billion PBMCs. To increase sequencing depth and limit assay-specific biases, TCR repertoire library preparation and sequencing were carried out by different laboratories using diverse techniques. Blood TCR repertoires of about 5 healthy adults were deeply sequenced to estimate repertoire size and the extent of clonotype sharing between individuals.

The CDR3 runs 15 residues from the cysteine to the phenylalanine. Solely the CDR3 DNA is kept, with 45 bases framed from the first base. The CDR1 and CDR2 encoded by the germline V gene (reference sequence) are WNHNN and SYGVQD. V is reduced by 0 bases and J by 2 bases, leaving a spacing of 9 bases between them. Study-level results and caveats: Sampling was restricted to blood, and TCR repertoires in tissues likely differ from the TCR repertoires found in blood. Pairwise subsampling indicated that sequencing depth was expected to affect the degree of clonotype sharing among donors. Because the study included a small number of donors, the genetic and exposure-history diversity represented was limited.

TCR CDR3 regions were amplified from genomic DNA by multiplex PCR using the deep immunoSEQ assay. Extracted genomic DNA from each cell subset was distributed evenly across all wells of several immunoSEQ 96-well plates, and each plate was treated as a replicate. For unsorted PBMC, 300 ng of genomic DNA, equivalent to around 30,000 T cell genomes, went into each replicate PCR. Genomic DNA from unsorted PBMC was sequenced over ten immunoSEQ deep assay plates. Purified libraries were measured with a Qubit 3.0 fluorometer, size-checked on a Bioanalyzer 2100, and measured again with the KAPA Library Quantification kit. Every immunoSEQ 96-well plate was sequenced on a dedicated single-read 150-cycle Illumina NextSeq 550 flow cell. As for the authors' bioinformatics: Because the immunoSEQ output held only junctional sequences and lacked quality scores, the filtering could not match the filtering applied to full-length reads. Sequences were annotated with PyIR, a Python wrapper for IgBLAST v1.9, and V/J genes and CDR3 were assigned using IMGT germline references. Any read was removed if the V/J assignment was weak (E-value above 1e-6), the CDR3 was missing, or the read contained stop codons, out-of-frame junctions, or ambiguous translated residues. V3J clonotypes were defined by identical inferred V gene, J gene, and CDR3 amino acid sequence. The percentage overlap between two repertoires was calculated by dividing the number of shared unique clonotypes by the size of the smaller repertoire. RTK rarefaction, the Chao1 estimator, and Recon v2.1 estimates of unobserved clonotypes were used to assess repertoire richness. TCRdb carries this immuneACCESS record with in-frame sequences only. Its versions omit some clonotypes, under half of them owing to an unresolved V gene in the studies checked, with the rest unexplained. That table supplies the V and J calls and clone size; D and trimming were determined from the DNA. The sample yields around 430,000 clones; around 75% were counted once. Jointly, the top ten make up approximately 13% of the sample.

This TCR derives from a woman aged 40 to 49 in good health. Some clones in this sample may be carry-over from other donors' samples. The rearranged chain carries TRBV10-1 and TRBJ2-3, with the D gene call left open. The sequenced material came from PBMCs. In nucleotide form, the sequence is TGCGCCAGCAGTGAGTCGGGATCTTACACAGATACGCAGTATTTT. Its coded protein is CASSESGSYTDTQYF.